The subject of this entry is one T cell receptor beta chain. Per the germline V gene, CDR1 is SNHLY and CDR2 is FYNNEI. The CDR3 extends over 14 amino acids. Trimming cost V 7 bases and J 4 bases; bases outside gene matches: 7. Profiled with immunoSEQ multiplex PCR; TCRdb holds only in-frame clones, not every one. In the table there are around 270,000 clones, 80% to 90% of which are singletons. All enrollees were roughly 18 to 89 years old and from about two dozen US areas. This specimen comes from a study of blood T cell repertoires in COVID-19. The chain employs TRBV2 and TRBJ2-5; 9 bases fit TRBD1. Sequenced: PBMCs or T cells enriched from blood (not recorded which). The clonotype comes from a woman between 35 and 50 years old who had been exposed to COVID-19. Here the CDR3 reads CASIPGQGRETQYF. DNA of the CDR3: TGTGCCAGCATCCCCGGACAGGGGCGAGAGACCCAGTACTTC. The full variable domain, in which reference TRBV2 and TRBJ2-5 provide the parts outside the CDR3, is EPEVTQTPSHQVTQMGQEVILRCVPISNHLYFYWYRQILGQKVEFLVSFYNNEISEKSEIFDDQFSVERPDGSNFTLKIRSTKLEDSAMYFCASIPGQGRETQYFGPGTRLLVL.